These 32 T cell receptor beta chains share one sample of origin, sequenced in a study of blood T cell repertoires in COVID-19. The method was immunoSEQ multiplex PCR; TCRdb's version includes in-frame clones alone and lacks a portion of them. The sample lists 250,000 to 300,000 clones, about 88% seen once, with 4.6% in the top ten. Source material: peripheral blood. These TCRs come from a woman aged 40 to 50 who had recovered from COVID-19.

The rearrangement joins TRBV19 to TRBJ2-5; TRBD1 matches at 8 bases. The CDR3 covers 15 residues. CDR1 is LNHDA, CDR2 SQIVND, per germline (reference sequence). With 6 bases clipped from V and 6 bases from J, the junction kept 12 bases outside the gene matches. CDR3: CASSDTSDRAKTQYF. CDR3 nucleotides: TGTGCCAGTAGCGACACCTCGGACAGGGCGAAGACCCAGTACTTC.

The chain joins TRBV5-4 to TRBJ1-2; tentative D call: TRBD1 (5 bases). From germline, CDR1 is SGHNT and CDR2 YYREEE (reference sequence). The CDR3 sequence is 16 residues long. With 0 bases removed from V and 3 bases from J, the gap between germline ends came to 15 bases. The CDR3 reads CASSLGGNLRDYGYTF. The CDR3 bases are TGTGCCAGCAGCTTGGGAGGAAATCTCAGGGACTATGGCTACACCTTC.

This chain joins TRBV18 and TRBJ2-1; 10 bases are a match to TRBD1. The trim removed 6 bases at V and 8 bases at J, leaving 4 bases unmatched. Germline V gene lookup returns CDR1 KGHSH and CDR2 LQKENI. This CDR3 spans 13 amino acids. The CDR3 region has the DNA TGTGCCAGCTCCCCGGGACAGGGGTATGAGCAGTTCTTC. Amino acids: CASSPGQGYEQFF.

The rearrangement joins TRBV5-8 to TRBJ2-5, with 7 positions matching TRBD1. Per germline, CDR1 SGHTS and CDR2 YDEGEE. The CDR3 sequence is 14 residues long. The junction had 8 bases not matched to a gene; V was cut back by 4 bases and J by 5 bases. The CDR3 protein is CASSLRGQTETQYF. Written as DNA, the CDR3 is TGTGCCAGCAGCCTAAGGGGACAGACGGAGACCCAGTACTTC.

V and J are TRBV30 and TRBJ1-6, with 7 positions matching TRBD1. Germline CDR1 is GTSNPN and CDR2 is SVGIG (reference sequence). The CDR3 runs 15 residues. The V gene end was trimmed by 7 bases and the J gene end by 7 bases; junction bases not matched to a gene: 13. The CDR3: CASDNRGARNSPLHF. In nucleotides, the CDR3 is TGTGCCTCTGATAACAGGGGCGCGAGGAATTCACCCCTCCACTTT.

Here the CDR3 DNA reads TGCGCCAGCAGCGTATCACAGGGTTTCAATGAGCAGTTCTTC. This sequence encodes CASSVSQGFNEQFF. The chain employs TRBV5-1 and TRBJ2-1, with D maybe TRBD1 (6 bases). From germline, CDR1 is SGHRS and CDR2 YFSETQ. Trimming left V 4 bases short and J 6 bases short, with 14 bases between. The length of the CDR3 is 14 residues.

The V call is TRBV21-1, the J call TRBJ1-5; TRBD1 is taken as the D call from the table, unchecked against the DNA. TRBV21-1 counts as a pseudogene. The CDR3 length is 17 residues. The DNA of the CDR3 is TGTGCCAGCTTGAGGAGGGGGCGGTGGTTAGGCAATCAGCCCCAGCATTTT. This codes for CASLRRGRWLGNQPQHF.

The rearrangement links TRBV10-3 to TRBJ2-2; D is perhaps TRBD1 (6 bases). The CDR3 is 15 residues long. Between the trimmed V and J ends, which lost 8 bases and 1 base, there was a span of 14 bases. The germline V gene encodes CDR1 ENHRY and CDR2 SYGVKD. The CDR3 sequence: CAILRRTENTGELFF. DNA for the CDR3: TGTGCCATCCTGCGGCGGACAGAGAACACCGGGGAGCTGTTTTTT.

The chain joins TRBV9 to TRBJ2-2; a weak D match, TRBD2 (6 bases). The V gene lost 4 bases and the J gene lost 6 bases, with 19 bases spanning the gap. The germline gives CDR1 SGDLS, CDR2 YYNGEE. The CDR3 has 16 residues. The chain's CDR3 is CASSPNSGTLAGELFF. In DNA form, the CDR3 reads TGTGCCAGCAGCCCCAACAGTGGGACTCTCGCCGGGGAGCTGTTTTTT.

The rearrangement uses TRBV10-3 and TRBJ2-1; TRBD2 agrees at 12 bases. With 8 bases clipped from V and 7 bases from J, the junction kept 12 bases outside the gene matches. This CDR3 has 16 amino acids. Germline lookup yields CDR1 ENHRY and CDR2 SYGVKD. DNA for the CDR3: TGTGCCATCGCTGTCCGACTAGCGGGAGCTTCGAATGAGCAGTTCTTC. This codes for CAIAVRLAGASNEQFF.

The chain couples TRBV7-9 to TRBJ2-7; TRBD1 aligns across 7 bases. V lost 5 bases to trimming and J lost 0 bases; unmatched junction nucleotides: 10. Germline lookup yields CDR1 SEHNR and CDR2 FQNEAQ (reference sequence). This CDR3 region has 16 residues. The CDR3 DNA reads TGTGCCAGCAGCCAGATGACCGGGACAGACTCCTACGAGCAGTACTTC. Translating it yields CASSQMTGTDSYEQYF.

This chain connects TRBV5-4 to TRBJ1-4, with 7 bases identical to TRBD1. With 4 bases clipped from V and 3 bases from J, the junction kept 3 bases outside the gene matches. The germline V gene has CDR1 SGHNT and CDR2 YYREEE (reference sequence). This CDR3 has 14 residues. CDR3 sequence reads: CASSKTGSNEKLFF. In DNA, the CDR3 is TGTGCCAGCAGCAAGACAGGGTCTAATGAAAAACTGTTTTTT.

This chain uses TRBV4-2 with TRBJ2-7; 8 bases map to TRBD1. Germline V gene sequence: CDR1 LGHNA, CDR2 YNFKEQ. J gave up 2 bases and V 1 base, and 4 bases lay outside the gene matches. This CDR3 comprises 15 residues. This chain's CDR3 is CASSQAGTGPYEQYF. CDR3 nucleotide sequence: TGTGCCAGCAGCCAAGCGGGGACAGGCCCCTACGAGCAGTACTTC.

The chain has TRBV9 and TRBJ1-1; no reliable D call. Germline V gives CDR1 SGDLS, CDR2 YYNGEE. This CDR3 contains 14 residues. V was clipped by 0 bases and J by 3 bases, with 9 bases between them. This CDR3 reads CASSVGGVHTEAFF. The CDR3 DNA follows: TGTGCCAGCAGCGTAGGCGGAGTTCACACTGAAGCTTTCTTT.

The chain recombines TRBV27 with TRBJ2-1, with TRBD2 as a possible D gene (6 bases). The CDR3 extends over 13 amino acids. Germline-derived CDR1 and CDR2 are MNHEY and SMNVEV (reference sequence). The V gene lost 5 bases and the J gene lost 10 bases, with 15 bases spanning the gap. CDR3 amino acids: CASSRLGIGEQFF. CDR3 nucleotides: TGTGCCAGCAGTAGACTAGGAATTGGCGAGCAGTTCTTC.

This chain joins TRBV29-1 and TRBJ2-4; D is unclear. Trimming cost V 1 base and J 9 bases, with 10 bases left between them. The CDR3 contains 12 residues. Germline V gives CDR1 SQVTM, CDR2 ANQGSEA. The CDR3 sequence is CSVEVLNGIQYF. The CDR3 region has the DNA TGCAGCGTTGAAGTACTAAATGGCATTCAGTACTTC.

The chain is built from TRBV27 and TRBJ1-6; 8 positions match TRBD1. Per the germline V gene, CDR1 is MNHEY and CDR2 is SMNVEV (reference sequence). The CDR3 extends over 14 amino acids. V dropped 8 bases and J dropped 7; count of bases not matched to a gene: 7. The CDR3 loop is CASHRGSGNSPLHF. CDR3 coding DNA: TGTGCCAGCCACAGGGGGTCGGGAAATTCACCCCTCCACTTT.

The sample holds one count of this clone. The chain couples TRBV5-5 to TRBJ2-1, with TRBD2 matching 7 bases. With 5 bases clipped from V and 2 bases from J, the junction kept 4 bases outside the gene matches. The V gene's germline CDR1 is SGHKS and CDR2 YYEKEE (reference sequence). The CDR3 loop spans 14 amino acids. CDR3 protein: CASSSGGPYNEQFF. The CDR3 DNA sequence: TGTGCCAGCAGTTCGGGAGGACCCTACAATGAGCAGTTCTTC.

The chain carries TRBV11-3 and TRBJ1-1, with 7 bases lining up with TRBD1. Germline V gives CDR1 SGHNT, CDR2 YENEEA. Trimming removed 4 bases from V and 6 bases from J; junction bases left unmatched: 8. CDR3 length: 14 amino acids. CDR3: CASSSSPQGAEAFF. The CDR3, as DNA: TGTGCCAGCAGCTCGTCCCCCCAGGGGGCTGAAGCTTTCTTT.

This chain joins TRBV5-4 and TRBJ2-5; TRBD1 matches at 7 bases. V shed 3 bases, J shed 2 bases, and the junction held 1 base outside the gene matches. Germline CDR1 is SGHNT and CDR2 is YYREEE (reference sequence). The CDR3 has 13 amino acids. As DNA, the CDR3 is TGTGCCAGCAGCTCGGGACAGCAAGAGACCCAGTACTTC. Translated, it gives CASSSGQQETQYF. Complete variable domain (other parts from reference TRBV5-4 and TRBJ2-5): ETGVTQSPTHLIKTRGQQVTLRCSSQSGHNTVSWYQQALGQGPQFIFQYYREEENGRGNFPPRFSGLQFPNYSSELNVNALELDDSALYLCASSSGQQETQYFGPGTRLLVL.

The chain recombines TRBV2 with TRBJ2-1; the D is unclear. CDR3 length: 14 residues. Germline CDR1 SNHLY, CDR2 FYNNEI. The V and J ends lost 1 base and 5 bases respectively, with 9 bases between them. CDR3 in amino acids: CASSEDRENNEQFF. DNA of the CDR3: TGTGCCAGCAGTGAAGATAGAGAGAACAATGAGCAGTTCTTC.

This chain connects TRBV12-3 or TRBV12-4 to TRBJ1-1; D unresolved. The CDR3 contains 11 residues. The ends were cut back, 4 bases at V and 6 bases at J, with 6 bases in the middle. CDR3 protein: CASSSTAEAFF. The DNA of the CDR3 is TGTGCCAGCAGTTCTACGGCTGAAGCTTTCTTT.

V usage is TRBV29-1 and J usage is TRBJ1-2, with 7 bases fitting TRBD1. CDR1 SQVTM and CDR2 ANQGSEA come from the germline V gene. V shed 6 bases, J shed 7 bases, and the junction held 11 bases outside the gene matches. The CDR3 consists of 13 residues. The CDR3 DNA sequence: TGCAGCGTGGGGACAGACTCCAGTATTGGCTACACCTTC. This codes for CSVGTDSSIGYTF. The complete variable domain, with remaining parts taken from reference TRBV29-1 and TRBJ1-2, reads SAVISQKPSRDICQRGTSLTIQCQVDSQVTMMFWYRQQPGQSLTLIATANQGSEATYESGFVIDKFPISRPNLTFSTLTVSNMSPEDSSIYLCSVGTDSSIGYTFGSGTRLTVV.

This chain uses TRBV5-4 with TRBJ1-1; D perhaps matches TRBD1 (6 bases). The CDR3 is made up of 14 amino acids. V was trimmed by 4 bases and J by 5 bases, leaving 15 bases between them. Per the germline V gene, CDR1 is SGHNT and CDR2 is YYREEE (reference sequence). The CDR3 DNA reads TGTGCCAGCAGCCAAGGGGGGGGTGGAACTGAAGCTTTCTTT. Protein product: CASSQGGGGTEAFF.

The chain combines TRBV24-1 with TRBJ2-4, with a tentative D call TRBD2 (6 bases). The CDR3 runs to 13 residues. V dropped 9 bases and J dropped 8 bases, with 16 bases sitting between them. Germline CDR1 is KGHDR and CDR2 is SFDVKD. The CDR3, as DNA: TGTGCCACCTCCGGGACTTGGGAGGACATTCAGTACTTC. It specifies CATSGTWEDIQYF.

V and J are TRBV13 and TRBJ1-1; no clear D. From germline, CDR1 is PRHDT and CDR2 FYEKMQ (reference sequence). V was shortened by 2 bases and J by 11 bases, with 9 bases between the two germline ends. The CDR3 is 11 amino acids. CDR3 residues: CASSLNSGAFF. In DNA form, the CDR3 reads TGTGCCAGCAGCTTAAACAGTGGGGCTTTCTTT.

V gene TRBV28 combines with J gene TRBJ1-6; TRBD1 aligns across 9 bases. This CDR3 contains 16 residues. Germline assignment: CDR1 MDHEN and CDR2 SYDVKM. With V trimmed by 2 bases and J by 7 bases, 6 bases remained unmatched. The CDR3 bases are TGTGCCAGCAGTTTAGAACAGGGGGCGAGGAATTCACCCCTCCACTTT. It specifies CASSLEQGARNSPLHF.

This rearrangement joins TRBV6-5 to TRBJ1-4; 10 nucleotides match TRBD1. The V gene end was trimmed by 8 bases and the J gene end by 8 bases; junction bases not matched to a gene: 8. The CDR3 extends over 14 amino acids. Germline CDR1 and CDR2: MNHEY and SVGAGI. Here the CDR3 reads CASSWDRGGEKLFF. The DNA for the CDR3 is TGTGCCAGCTCCTGGGACAGGGGAGGAGAAAAACTGTTTTTT.

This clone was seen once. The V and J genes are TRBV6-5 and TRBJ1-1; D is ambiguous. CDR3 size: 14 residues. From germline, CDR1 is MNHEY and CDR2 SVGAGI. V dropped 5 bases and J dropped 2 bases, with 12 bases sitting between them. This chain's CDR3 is CASSLSDTNTEAFF. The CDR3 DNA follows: TGTGCCAGCAGTCTATCAGACACTAACACTGAAGCTTTCTTT.

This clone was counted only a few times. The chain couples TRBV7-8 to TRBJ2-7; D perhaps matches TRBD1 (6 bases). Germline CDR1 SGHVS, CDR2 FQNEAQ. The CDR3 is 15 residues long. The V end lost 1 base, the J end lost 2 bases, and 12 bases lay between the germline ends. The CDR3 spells CASSLGARGPYEQYV. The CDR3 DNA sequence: TGTGCCAGCAGCTTAGGAGCCAGGGGACCCTACGAGCAGTACGTC.

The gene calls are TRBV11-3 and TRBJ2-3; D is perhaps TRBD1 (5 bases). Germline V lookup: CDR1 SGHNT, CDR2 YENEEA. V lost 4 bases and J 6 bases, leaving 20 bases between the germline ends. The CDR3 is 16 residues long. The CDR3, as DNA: TGTGCCAGCAGCTCGAGACAGACCTACACTCCCGATACGCAGTATTTT. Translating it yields CASSSRQTYTPDTQYF.

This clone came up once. The CDR3 sequence: CASSYSASGGETQYF. The CDR3 region has the DNA TGTGCCAGCAGTTACTCGGCTAGCGGGGGAGAGACCCAGTACTTC. The gene calls are TRBV6-5 and TRBJ2-5; TRBD2 matches at 10 bases. The CDR3 loop spans 15 amino acids. From germline, CDR1 is MNHEY and CDR2 SVGAGI. V gave up 0 bases and J gave up 4 bases; unmatched junction bases: 2.